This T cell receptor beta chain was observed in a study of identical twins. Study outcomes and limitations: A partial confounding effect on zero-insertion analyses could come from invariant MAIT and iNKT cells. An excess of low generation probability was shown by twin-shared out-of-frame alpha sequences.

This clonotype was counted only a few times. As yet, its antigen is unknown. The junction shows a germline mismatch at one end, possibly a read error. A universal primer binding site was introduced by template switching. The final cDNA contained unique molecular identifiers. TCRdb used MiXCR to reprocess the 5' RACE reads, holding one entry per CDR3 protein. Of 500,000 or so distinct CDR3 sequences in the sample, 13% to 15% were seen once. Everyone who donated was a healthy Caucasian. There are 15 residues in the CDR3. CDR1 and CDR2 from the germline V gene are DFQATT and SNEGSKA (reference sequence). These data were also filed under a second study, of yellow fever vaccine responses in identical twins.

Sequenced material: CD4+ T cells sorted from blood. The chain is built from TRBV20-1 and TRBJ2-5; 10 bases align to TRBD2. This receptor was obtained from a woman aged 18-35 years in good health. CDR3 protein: CSAIRAGGTREAQYF. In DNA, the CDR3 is TGCAGTGCTATTCGAGCGGGGGGGACAAGAGAGGCCCAGTACTTC.